These 7 T cell receptor beta chains came from one sample sequenced in a study of blood T cell repertoires in COVID-19. Some clones are missing from TCRdb's copy, which holds only in-frame ones; the method was immunoSEQ multiplex PCR. The sample has about 30,000 clones; approximately 85% are singletons. The source material was peripheral blood. The receptors shown here come from a man older than 75 with active COVID-19.

The rearrangement joins TRBV3-1 (or the pseudogene TRBV3-2) to TRBJ2-7, with TRBD1 matching 7 bases. V was clipped by 5 bases and J by 3 bases; unmatched bases: 7. The CDR3 loop spans 14 amino acids. Germline V gene sequence: CDR1 LGHDT, CDR2 YNNKEL (reference sequence). The CDR3 loop is CASSRGTADYEQYF. CDR3 DNA: TGTGCCAGCAGCAGAGGGACAGCTGACTACGAGCAGTACTTC.

In this sample, this clone turned up once. The CDR3 DNA sequence: TGTGCCAGCAGCCTGTACAATGAGCAGTTCTTC. Translation: CASSLYNEQFF. The V and J genes are TRBV2 and TRBJ2-1; D is undetermined. Between the trimmed V and J ends, which lost 6 bases and 4 bases, there was a span of 4 bases. Germline V gives CDR1 SNHLY, CDR2 FYNNEI. This CDR3 spans 11 amino acids.

The rearrangement links TRBV28 to TRBJ2-7, with D unresolved. Deletions cut 10 bases from V and 3 bases from J, with 13 bases between. Germline-derived CDR1 and CDR2 are MDHEN and SYDVKM. This CDR3 contains 12 residues. CDR3 protein: CATAIGDYEQYF. CDR3 DNA: TGTGCCACCGCGATTGGAGACTACGAGCAGTACTTC.

The genes are TRBV7-8 and TRBJ2-7; the D gene is possibly TRBD2 (6 bases). The CDR3 consists of 16 residues. Germline values: CDR1 SGHVS, CDR2 FQNEAQ. Trimming removed 3 bases at V and 3 bases at J, with 18 bases between. CDR3 residues: CASSFLEGRGNYEQYF. The CDR3 DNA is TGTGCCAGCAGCTTCCTCGAGGGGCGGGGAAACTACGAGCAGTACTTC.

This chain uses TRBV28 with TRBJ1-2; 8 bases match TRBD1. The V and J ends lost 6 bases and 8 bases, in that order; junction bases with no gene match: 8. Germline V gives CDR1 MDHEN, CDR2 SYDVKM. The CDR3 runs to 13 residues. The CDR3 sequence: CASRGDRGGGYTF. CDR3 DNA: TGTGCCAGCAGGGGAGACAGGGGAGGAGGCTACACCTTC.

The rearrangement uses TRBV24-1 and TRBJ2-2; 10 bases are shared with TRBD1. This CDR3 comprises 15 residues. Looked up from germline, CDR1 is KGHDR and CDR2 is SFDVKD. Germline trimming cut 4 bases from V and 5 bases from J; bases unmatched to any gene: 3. CDR3 loop: CATSDAGQGTGELFF. Written as DNA, the CDR3 is TGTGCCACCAGTGACGCGGGACAGGGGACCGGGGAGCTGTTTTTT.

This chain connects TRBV19 to TRBJ1-1; TRBD1 might be the D (6 bases). The V end lost 3 bases, the J end lost 0 bases, and 11 bases lay between the germline ends. The CDR3 extends over 15 amino acids. CDR1 is LNHDA, CDR2 SQIVND, per germline (reference sequence). CDR3 region: CASSILGHLNTEAFF. The CDR3 bases are TGTGCCAGTAGTATTCTGGGACATCTGAACACTGAAGCTTTCTTT.